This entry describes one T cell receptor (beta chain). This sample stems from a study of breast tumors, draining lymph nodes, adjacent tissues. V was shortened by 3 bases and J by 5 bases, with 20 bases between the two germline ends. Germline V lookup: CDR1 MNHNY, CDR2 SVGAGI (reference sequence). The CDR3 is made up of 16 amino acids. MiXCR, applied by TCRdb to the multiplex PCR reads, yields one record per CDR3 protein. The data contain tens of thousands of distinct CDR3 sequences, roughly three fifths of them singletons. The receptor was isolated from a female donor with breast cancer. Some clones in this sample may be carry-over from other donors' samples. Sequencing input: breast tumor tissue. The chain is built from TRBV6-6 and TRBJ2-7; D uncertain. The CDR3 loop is CASSYGPPSLRNEQYF. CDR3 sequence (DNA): TGTGCCAGCAGTTATGGTCCCCCGTCTTTAAGGAACGAGCAGTACTTC.